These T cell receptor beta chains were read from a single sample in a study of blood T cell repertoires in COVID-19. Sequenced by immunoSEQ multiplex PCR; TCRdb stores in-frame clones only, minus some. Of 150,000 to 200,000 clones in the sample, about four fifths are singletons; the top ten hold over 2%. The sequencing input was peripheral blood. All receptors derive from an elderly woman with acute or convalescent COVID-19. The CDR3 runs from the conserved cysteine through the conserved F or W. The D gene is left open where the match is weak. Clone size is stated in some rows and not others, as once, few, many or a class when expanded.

cdr3_aa: CASSLGYGGGTDTQYF; cdr3_nt: TGCGCCAGCAGCTTGGGGTACGGGGGAGGCACAGATACGCAGTATTTT; clone_size: -; d_call: -; v_call: TRBV5-1; j_call: TRBJ2-3
cdr3_aa: CASRRVLQETQYF; cdr3_nt: TGTGCCAGCAGGCGGGTCCTCCAAGAGACCCAGTACTTC; clone_size: once; d_call: -; v_call: TRBV6-5; j_call: TRBJ2-5
cdr3_aa: CASSSAGGRSEKLFF; cdr3_nt: TGTGCCAGCAGCTCCGCCGGGGGGAGAAGTGAAAAACTGTTTTTT; clone_size: -; d_call: -; v_call: TRBV6-5; j_call: TRBJ1-4
cdr3_aa: CASSFLRDGSTDTQYF; cdr3_nt: TGTGCCAGCAGCTTCCTGCGGGACGGAAGCACAGATACGCAGTATTTT; clone_size: -; d_call: -; v_call: TRBV5-6; j_call: TRBJ2-3
cdr3_aa: CASSSGQGSYEQYF; cdr3_nt: TGTGCCAGCAGCTCGGGACAGGGATCCTACGAGCAGTACTTC; clone_size: -; d_call: TRBD1; v_call: TRBV7-2; j_call: TRBJ2-7
cdr3_aa: CASSPLAGNTEAFF; cdr3_nt: TGTGCCAGCAGCCCCCTGGCTGGGAACACTGAAGCTTTCTTT; clone_size: -; d_call: -; v_call: TRBV27; j_call: TRBJ1-1
cdr3_aa: CSARASYEQYF; cdr3_nt: TGCAGTGCTAGGGCCTCCTACGAGCAGTACTTC; clone_size: -; d_call: -; v_call: TRBV20-1; j_call: TRBJ2-7
cdr3_aa: CASWGQGLNTEAFF; cdr3_nt: TGTGCCAGCTGGGGACAGGGGCTGAACACTGAAGCTTTCTTT; clone_size: -; d_call: TRBD1; v_call: TRBV18; j_call: TRBJ1-1
cdr3_aa: CASSAWGQYNSPLHF; cdr3_nt: TGTGCCAGCAGCGCGTGGGGACAGTATAATTCACCCCTCCACTTT; clone_size: once; d_call: TRBD1; v_call: TRBV9; j_call: TRBJ1-6
cdr3_aa: CASRSLRDRDLHEQYF; cdr3_nt: TGTGCAAGTCGCTCGCTGAGAGACAGGGACCTCCACGAGCAGTACTTC; clone_size: -; d_call: -; v_call: TRBV12-2; j_call: TRBJ2-7
cdr3_aa: CASSSQGREQPQHF; cdr3_nt: TGTGCCAGTAGTAGCCAGGGTAGGGAACAGCCCCAGCATTTT; clone_size: few; d_call: -; v_call: TRBV19; j_call: TRBJ1-5
cdr3_aa: CASRSERRSGNTIYF; cdr3_nt: TGTGCCAGTAGATCCGAGAGGCGCTCTGGAAACACCATATATTTT; clone_size: -; d_call: -; v_call: TRBV19; j_call: TRBJ1-3
cdr3_aa: CASSLEQSSGNTIYF; cdr3_nt: TGTGCCAGCAGCTTAGAACAGAGCTCTGGAAACACCATATATTTT; clone_size: once; d_call: -; v_call: TRBV5-5; j_call: TRBJ1-3
cdr3_aa: CASSYTDRPAFGEQYF; cdr3_nt: TGTGCCAGCAGTTACACCGACAGGCCAGCCTTCGGCGAGCAGTACTTC; clone_size: -; d_call: -; v_call: TRBV6-5; j_call: TRBJ2-7
cdr3_aa: CASSPNTQGAGETQYF; cdr3_nt: TGCGCCAGCAGCCCAAACACCCAGGGGGCTGGGGAGACCCAGTACTTC; clone_size: once; d_call: TRBD1; v_call: TRBV5-1; j_call: TRBJ2-5
cdr3_aa: CASSFGTGVEAFF; cdr3_nt: TGTGCCAGCAGTTTCGGGACAGGGGTTGAAGCTTTCTTT; clone_size: -; d_call: TRBD1; v_call: TRBV2; j_call: TRBJ1-1
cdr3_aa: CASSLVGQGASGYTF; cdr3_nt: TGCGCCAGCAGCTTGGTGGGTCAGGGGGCTAGTGGCTACACCTTC; clone_size: -; d_call: TRBD1; v_call: TRBV5-1; j_call: TRBJ1-2
cdr3_aa: CASRGDNEQFF; cdr3_nt: TGTGCCAGCCGGGGGGACAATGAGCAGTTCTTC; clone_size: once; d_call: TRBD2; v_call: TRBV12-3/TRBV12-4; j_call: TRBJ2-1
cdr3_aa: CATSISGVLREQYF; cdr3_nt: TGTGCCACCAGCATTTCGGGGGTCTTGCGGGAGCAGTACTTC; clone_size: -; d_call: -; v_call: TRBV15; j_call: TRBJ2-7
cdr3_aa: CASILSTPTGVGGYTF; cdr3_nt: TGTGCCAGCATTCTTTCCACCCCGACAGGGGTAGGAGGCTACACCTTC; clone_size: -; d_call: TRBD1; v_call: TRBV7-9; j_call: TRBJ1-2
cdr3_aa: CASSFRTGGYEQYF; cdr3_nt: TGTGCCAGCAGCTTTCGGACAGGGGGCTACGAGCAGTACTTC; clone_size: -; d_call: TRBD1; v_call: TRBV11-3; j_call: TRBJ2-7
cdr3_aa: CAWSVGGDQPQHF; cdr3_nt: TGTGCCTGGAGTGTAGGAGGGGATCAGCCCCAGCATTTT; clone_size: -; d_call: -; v_call: TRBV30; j_call: TRBJ1-5
cdr3_aa: CASIFPSSNTEAFF; cdr3_nt: TGTGCCAGCATCTTCCCCTCCTCGAACACTGAAGCTTTCTTT; clone_size: -; d_call: -; v_call: TRBV6-6; j_call: TRBJ1-1
cdr3_aa: CASSLTGSSYNEQFF; cdr3_nt: TGCGCCAGCAGCTTGACAGGTTCTTCCTACAATGAGCAGTTCTTC; clone_size: once; d_call: -; v_call: TRBV5-1; j_call: TRBJ2-1
cdr3_aa: CASSMPGPSTDTQYF; cdr3_nt: TGTGCCAGTAGTATGCCAGGGCCAAGCACAGATACGCAGTATTTT; clone_size: -; d_call: -; v_call: TRBV19; j_call: TRBJ2-3
cdr3_aa: CASRGGPNTGELFF; cdr3_nt: TGTGCCAGCAGAGGAGGACCGAACACCGGGGAGCTGTTTTTT; clone_size: -; d_call: -; v_call: TRBV9; j_call: TRBJ2-2
cdr3_aa: CATSDTGQSQETQYF; cdr3_nt: TGTGCCACCAGTGATACCGGACAGAGCCAAGAGACCCAGTACTTC; clone_size: -; d_call: -; v_call: TRBV24-1; j_call: TRBJ2-5
cdr3_aa: CASSLAGTSGSEQFF; cdr3_nt: TGTGCCAGCAGTTTAGCCGGGACTAGCGGGAGTGAGCAGTTCTTC; clone_size: -; d_call: TRBD2; v_call: TRBV6-5; j_call: TRBJ2-1
cdr3_aa: CAWSPTGLLTEAFF; cdr3_nt: TGTGCCTGGAGCCCCACAGGTCTGCTCACTGAAGCTTTCTTT; clone_size: -; d_call: -; v_call: TRBV30; j_call: TRBJ1-1